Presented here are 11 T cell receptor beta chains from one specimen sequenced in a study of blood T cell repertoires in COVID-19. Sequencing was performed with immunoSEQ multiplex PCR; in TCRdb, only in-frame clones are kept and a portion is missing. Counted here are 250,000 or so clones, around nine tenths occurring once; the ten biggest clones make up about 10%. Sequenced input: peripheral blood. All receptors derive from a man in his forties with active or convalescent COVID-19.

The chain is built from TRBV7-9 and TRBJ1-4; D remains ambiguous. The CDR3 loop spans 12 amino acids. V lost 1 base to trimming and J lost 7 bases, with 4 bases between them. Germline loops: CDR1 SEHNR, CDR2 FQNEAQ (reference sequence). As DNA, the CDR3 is TGTGCCAGCAGCTTAGAGAGTGAAAAACTGTTTTTT. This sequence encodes CASSLESEKLFF.

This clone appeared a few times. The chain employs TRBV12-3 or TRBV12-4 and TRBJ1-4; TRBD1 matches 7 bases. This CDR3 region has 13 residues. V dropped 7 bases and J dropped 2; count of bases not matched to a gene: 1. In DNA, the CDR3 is TGTGCCAGCAAACAGGGGACTAATGAAAAACTGTTTTTT. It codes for CASKQGTNEKLFF.

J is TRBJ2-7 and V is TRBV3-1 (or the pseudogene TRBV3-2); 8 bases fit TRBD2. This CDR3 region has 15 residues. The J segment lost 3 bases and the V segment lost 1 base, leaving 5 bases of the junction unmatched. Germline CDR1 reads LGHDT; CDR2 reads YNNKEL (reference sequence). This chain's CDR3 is CASSQASAGGYEQYF. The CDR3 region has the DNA TGTGCCAGCAGCCAAGCTTCCGCGGGGGGCTACGAGCAGTACTTC.

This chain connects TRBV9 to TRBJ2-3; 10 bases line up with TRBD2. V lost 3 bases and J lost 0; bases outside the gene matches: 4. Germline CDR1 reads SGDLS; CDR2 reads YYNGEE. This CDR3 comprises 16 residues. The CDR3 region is CASSGLAGTSTDTQYF. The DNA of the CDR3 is TGTGCCAGCAGCGGACTAGCGGGTACTAGCACAGATACGCAGTATTTT.

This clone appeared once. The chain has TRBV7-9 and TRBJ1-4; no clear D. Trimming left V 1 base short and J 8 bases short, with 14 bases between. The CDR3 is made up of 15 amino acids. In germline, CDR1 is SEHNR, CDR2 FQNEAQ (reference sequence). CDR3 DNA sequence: TGTGCCAGCAGCTTAGAACACTCCCCGCGGGAAAAACTGTTTTTT. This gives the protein CASSLEHSPREKLFF.

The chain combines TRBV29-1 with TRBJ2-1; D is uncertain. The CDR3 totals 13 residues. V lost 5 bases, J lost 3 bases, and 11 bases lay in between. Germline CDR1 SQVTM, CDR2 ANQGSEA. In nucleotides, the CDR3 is TGCAGCGTTCCCTCGGTTGACTACAATGAGCAGTTCTTC. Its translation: CSVPSVDYNEQFF.

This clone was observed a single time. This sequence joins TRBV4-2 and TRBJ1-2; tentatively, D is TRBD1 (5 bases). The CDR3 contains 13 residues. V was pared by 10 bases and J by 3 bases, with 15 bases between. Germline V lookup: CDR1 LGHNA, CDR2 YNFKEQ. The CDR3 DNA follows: TGTGCCACCGTAGACAGTACCGACTATGGCTACACCTTC. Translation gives CATVDSTDYGYTF.

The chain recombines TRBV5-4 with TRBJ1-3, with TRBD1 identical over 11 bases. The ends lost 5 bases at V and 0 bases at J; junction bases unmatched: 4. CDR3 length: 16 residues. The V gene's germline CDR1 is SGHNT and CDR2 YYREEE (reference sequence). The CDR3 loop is CASSRTGGISGNTIYF. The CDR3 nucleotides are TGTGCCAGCAGTAGGACAGGGGGCATCTCTGGAAACACCATATATTTT. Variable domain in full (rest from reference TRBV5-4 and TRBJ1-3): ETGVTQSPTHLIKTRGQQVTLRCSSQSGHNTVSWYQQALGQGPQFIFQYYREEENGRGNFPPRFSGLQFPNYSSELNVNALELDDSALYLCASSRTGGISGNTIYFGEGSWLTVV.

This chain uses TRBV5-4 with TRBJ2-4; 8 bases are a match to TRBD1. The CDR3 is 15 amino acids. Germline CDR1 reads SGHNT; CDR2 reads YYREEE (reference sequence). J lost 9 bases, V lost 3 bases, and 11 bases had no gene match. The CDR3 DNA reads TGTGCCAGCAGCTGGCCGGGACAGGAGGTTTCCATTCAGTACTTC. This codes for CASSWPGQEVSIQYF.

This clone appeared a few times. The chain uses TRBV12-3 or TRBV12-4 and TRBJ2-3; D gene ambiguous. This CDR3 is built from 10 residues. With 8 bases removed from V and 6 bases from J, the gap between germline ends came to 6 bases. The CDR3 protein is CASPRDTQYF. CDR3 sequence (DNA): TGTGCCAGCCCGCGTGATACGCAGTATTTT.

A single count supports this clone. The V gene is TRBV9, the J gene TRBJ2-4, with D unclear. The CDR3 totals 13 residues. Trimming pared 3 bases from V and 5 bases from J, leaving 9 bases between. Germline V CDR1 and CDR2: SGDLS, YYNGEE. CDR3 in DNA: TGTGCCAGCAGCGCCCTGAGCGAAAACATTCAGTACTTC. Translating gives CASSALSENIQYF. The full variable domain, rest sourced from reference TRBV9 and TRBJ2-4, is DSGVTQTPKHLITATGQRVTLRCSPRSGDLSVYWYQQSLDQGLQFLIQYYNGEERAKGNILERFSAQQFPDLHSELNLSSLELGDSALYFCASSALSENIQYFGAGTRLSVL.